The 4 T cell receptor beta chains reported below all come from one sample, sequenced in a study of cytomegalovirus exposure and HLA in healthy donors. Assay: immunoSEQ multiplex PCR; the TCRdb copy retains only in-frame clones and omits some. The sample consists of approximately 160,000 clones, approximately 96% of them appearing once. The sequenced material came from PBMCs. Every receptor here comes from a woman aged 18-30 years in good health and CMV-seronegative.

The genes are TRBV4-1 and TRBJ2-3; D is undetermined. Germline CDR1 is MGHRA and CDR2 is YSYEKL. Between the trimmed V and J ends, which lost 1 base and 4 bases, there was a span of 3 bases. The CDR3 is 12 residues long. This CDR3 is CASSQAPDTQYF. As DNA, the CDR3 is TGCGCCAGCAGCCAAGCTCCAGATACGCAGTATTTT.

V usage is TRBV14 and J usage is TRBJ1-6; no clear D gene. This CDR3 is built from 12 residues. Per the germline V gene, CDR1 is SGHDN and CDR2 is FVKESK. The germline V and J ends were trimmed by 3 bases and 14 bases, with 11 bases remaining between them. The CDR3 here is CASSHTSGSLHF. The CDR3 DNA reads as TGTGCCAGCAGCCACACCTCGGGGTCCCTCCACTTT.

The rearrangement links TRBV19 to TRBJ2-1; 10 bases match TRBD1. The CDR3 has 16 amino acids. V shed 6 bases, J shed 4 bases, and the junction held 9 bases outside the gene matches. The germline gives CDR1 LNHDA, CDR2 SQIVND (reference sequence). DNA for the CDR3: TGTGCCAGTAGCAACACTGGGACAGGGGCTTACAATGAGCAGTTCTTC. It is translated as CASSNTGTGAYNEQFF.

The chain carries TRBV7-9 and TRBJ2-1; no firm D call. Per the germline V gene, CDR1 is SEHNR and CDR2 is FQNEAQ (reference sequence). V was cut by 4 bases and J by 4 bases, with 17 bases left in between. This CDR3 spans 16 amino acids. The chain's CDR3 is CASSSARHFGYNEQFF. The CDR3 bases are TGTGCCAGCAGCTCCGCCCGACACTTCGGATACAATGAGCAGTTCTTC.